What follows are 6 T cell receptor beta chains derived from one specimen sequenced in a study of CD4 and CD8 cells across lung adenocarcinoma regions. TCRdb re-derived calls from the PCR reads in MiXCR, one entry per CDR3 protein. Found here are roughly 24,000 distinct CDR3 sequences, over 40% of them singletons; the top ten hold around a fifth. The material sequenced was CD4+ T cells from the center of a lung tumor. All receptors come from a male donor with lung adenocarcinoma. The CD4 and CD8 labels of this study may be unreliable.

Relative to its sample, this clonotype is medium-sized. V gene TRBV6-1 combines with J gene TRBJ2-5, with 13 bases that match TRBD2. The CDR3 consists of 18 residues. Germline V gene sequence: CDR1 MNHNS, CDR2 SASEGT. The V and J ends lost 3 bases and 11 bases, in that order; junction bases with no gene match: 18. The DNA for the CDR3 is TGTGCCAGCAGTGAGGCGACTAGCGGGAGGTTCGGGGCGCGGGAGCAGTACTTC. It translates to CASSEATSGRFGAREQYF.

V usage is TRBV10-3 and J usage is TRBJ2-5, with 8 bases aligning to TRBD2. This CDR3 has 15 residues. Germline CDR1 ENHRY, CDR2 SYGVKD. V lost 10 bases and J lost 1; bases outside the gene matches: 11. For the CDR3, the DNA is TGTGCCACAGGAGGGCCTAGCGGGCCCCAAGAGACCCAGTACTTC. It encodes CATGGPSGPQETQYF.

This clonotype was counted at least ten times. The V gene is TRBV7-8, the J gene TRBJ2-5, with D possibly TRBD1 on 6 matching bases. Germline assignment: CDR1 SGHVS and CDR2 FQNEAQ. The CDR3 totals 15 residues. V was pared by 1 base and J by 5 bases, with 14 bases between. CDR3 bases: TGTGCCAGCAGCTTAGTTTTGGCAGGGGATGAGACCCAGTACTTC. Protein sequence: CASSLVLAGDETQYF.

The J gene is TRBJ2-6, the V gene TRBV6-1; D tentatively reads TRBD1 or TRBD2 (5 bases each). V lost 1 base and J 1 base, leaving 5 bases between the germline ends. CDR3 length: 15 amino acids. Germline V lookup: CDR1 MNHNS, CDR2 SASEGT. CDR3 residues: CASSEGGSGANVLTF. As DNA, the CDR3 is TGTGCCAGCAGTGAAGGGGGGTCTGGGGCCAACGTCCTGACTTTC.

In this sample, this clonotype turned up a few times. The V and J genes are TRBV7-2 and TRBJ2-5; 7 bases are a match to TRBD2. CDR1 SGHTA and CDR2 FQGNSA come from the germline V gene. The J segment lost 11 bases and the V segment lost 5 bases, leaving 11 bases of the junction unmatched. The CDR3 extends over 13 amino acids. DNA of the CDR3: TGTGCCAGCAGCGAAGGAGGGGACTATCAGCAGTACTTC. It is translated as CASSEGGDYQQYF.

This clonotype was recorded many times. V is TRBV29-1 and J is TRBJ2-1; TRBD2 is a possible D gene (6 bases). Germline values: CDR1 SQVTM, CDR2 ANQGSEA. The CDR3 loop spans 14 amino acids. V shed 6 bases and J shed 7 bases, with 19 bases lying between them. The CDR3 spells CSVGGRNGENEQFF. CDR3 nucleotide sequence: TGCAGCGTGGGGGGACGCAATGGGGAGAATGAGCAGTTCTTC.